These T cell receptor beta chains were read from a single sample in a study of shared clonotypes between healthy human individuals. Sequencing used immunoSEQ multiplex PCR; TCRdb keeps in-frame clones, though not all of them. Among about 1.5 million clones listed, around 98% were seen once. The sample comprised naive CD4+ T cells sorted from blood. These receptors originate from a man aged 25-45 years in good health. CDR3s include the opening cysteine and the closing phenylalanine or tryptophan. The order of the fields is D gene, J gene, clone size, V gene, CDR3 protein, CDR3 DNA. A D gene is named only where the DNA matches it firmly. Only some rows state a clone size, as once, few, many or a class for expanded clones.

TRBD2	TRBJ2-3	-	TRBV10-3	CAISAGADTQYF	TGTGCCATCAGCGCGGGGGCAGATACGCAGTATTTT
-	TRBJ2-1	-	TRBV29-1	CSVGNRAYNEQFF	TGCAGCGTTGGAAACAGGGCCTACAATGAGCAGTTCTTC
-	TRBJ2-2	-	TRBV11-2	CASSLRAGTGELFF	TGTGCCAGCAGCTTACGGGCAGGGACCGGGGAGCTGTTTTTT
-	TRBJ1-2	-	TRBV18	CASSPADSPYGYTF	TGTGCCAGCTCACCAGCGGACAGTCCCTATGGCTACACCTTC
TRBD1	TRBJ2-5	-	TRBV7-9	CASSLAPGTGYGETQYF	TGTGCCAGCAGCTTAGCCCCCGGGACAGGATATGGAGAGACCCAGTACTTC
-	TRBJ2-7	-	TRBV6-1	CASSVPPGYEQYF	TGTGCCAGCAGTGTCCCTCCGGGCTACGAGCAGTACTTC
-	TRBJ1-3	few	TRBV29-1	CSVGTYGNTIYF	TGCAGCGTTGGTACATACGGAAACACCATATATTTT
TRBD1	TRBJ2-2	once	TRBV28	CASNAGGMNTGELFF	TGTGCCAGCAATGCAGGGGGCATGAACACCGGGGAGCTGTTTTTT
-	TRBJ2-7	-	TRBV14	CASSQSNNPVEQYF	TGTGCCAGCAGCCAATCGAATAACCCCGTCGAGCAGTACTTC
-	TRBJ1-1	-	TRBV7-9	CASSLRGWTELNTEAFF	TGTGCCAGCAGCTTGCGGGGTTGGACAGAGCTGAACACTGAAGCTTTCTTT
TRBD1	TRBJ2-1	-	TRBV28	CASSFSDRDYEQFF	TGTGCCAGCAGTTTTTCGGACAGGGATTATGAGCAGTTCTTC
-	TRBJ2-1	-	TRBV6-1	CASTASTYNEQFF	TGTGCCAGCACGGCTAGTACCTACAATGAGCAGTTCTTC
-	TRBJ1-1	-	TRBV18	CASSPPGWAPTEAFF	TGTGCCAGCTCACCACCGGGCTGGGCCCCCACTGAAGCTTTCTTT
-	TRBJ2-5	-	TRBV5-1	CASRSGGDMETQYF	TGCGCCAGCAGGTCGGGGGGCGATATGGAGACCCAGTACTTC
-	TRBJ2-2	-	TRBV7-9	CASSLGQPGELFF	TGTGCCAGCAGCTTAGGACAGCCCGGGGAGCTGTTTTTT
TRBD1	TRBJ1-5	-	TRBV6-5	CASNGQGQSNQPQHF	TGTGCCAGCAACGGACAGGGCCAAAGCAATCAGCCCCAGCATTTT
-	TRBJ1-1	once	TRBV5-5	CASSRQGGGTEAFF	TGTGCCAGCAGCCGGCAGGGAGGCGGCACTGAAGCTTTCTTT
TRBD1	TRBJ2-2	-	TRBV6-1	CASSKDRAPGELFF	TGTGCCAGCAGTAAAGACAGGGCCCCCGGGGAGCTGTTTTTT
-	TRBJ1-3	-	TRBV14	CASSPFPGTKAGNTIYF	TGTGCCAGCAGCCCTTTCCCCGGGACAAAAGCTGGAAACACCATATATTTT
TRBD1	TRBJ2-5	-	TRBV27	CASSLIGTGVETQYF	TGTGCCAGCAGTTTAATCGGGACAGGGGTCGAGACCCAGTACTTC
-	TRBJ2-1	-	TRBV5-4	CASSLRGTPYNEQFF	TGTGCCAGCAGCTTGAGGGGAACCCCCTACAATGAGCAGTTCTTC
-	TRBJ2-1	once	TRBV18	CASSPLGGTYNEQFF	TGTGCCAGCTCACCCCTAGGGGGGACCTACAATGAGCAGTTCTTC
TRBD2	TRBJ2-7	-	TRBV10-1	CASSRLAGDYEQYF	TGCGCCAGCAGCCGACTAGCGGGAGACTACGAGCAGTACTTC
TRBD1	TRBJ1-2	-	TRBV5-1	CASSSLVGQGNRSYGYTF	TGCGCCAGCAGCTCTCTCGTGGGACAGGGGAATCGTTCCTATGGCTACACCTTC
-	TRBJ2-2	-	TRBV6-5	CASREAGTVPGELFF	TGTGCCAGCAGGGAGGCCGGGACTGTTCCCGGGGAGCTGTTTTTT
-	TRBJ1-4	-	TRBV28	CASSFSGQGSEKLFF	TGTGCCAGCAGTTTTTCGGGTCAGGGAAGCGAAAAACTGTTTTTT
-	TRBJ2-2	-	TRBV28	CASSLVVGPGELFF	TGTGCCAGCAGTTTAGTGGTCGGGCCTGGGGAGCTGTTTTTT
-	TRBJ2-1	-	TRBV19	CASSVLGRLRNEQFF	TGTGCCAGTAGCGTCTTGGGCAGGCTAAGAAATGAGCAGTTCTTC
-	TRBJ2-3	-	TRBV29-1	CSVDWGGTDTQYF	TGCAGCGTTGATTGGGGCGGCACAGATACGCAGTATTTT
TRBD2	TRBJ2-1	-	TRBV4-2	CASSQGRGGLATGNEQFF	TGTGCCAGCAGCCAAGGGAGAGGGGGACTAGCGACCGGCAATGAGCAGTTCTTC
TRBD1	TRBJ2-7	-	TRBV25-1	CASRDTGTGYEQYF	TGTGCCAGCAGAGACACCGGGACAGGCTACGAGCAGTACTTC
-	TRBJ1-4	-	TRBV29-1	CSVRGPNEKLFF	TGCAGCGTTAGAGGGCCTAATGAAAAACTGTTTTTT
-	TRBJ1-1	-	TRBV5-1	CASSLAGANTEAFF	TGCGCCAGCAGCTTGGCGGGGGCGAACACTGAAGCTTTCTTT
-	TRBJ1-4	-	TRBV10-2	CASSPQAGNEKLFF	TGCGCCAGCAGTCCGCAGGCGGGGAATGAAAAACTGTTTTTT
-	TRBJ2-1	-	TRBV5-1	CASSFEGNEQFF	TGCGCCAGCAGCTTCGAAGGGAATGAGCAGTTCTTC
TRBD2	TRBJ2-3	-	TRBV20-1	CSAAGVDTQYF	TGCAGTGCTGCGGGAGTGGATACGCAGTATTTT
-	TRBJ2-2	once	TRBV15	CATSRDRVKAGELFF	TGTGCCACCAGCAGAGATAGAGTCAAAGCTGGGGAGCTGTTTTTT
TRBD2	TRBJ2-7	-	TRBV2	CASVWGGSSYEQYF	TGTGCCAGCGTCTGGGGAGGGAGCTCCTACGAGCAGTACTTC
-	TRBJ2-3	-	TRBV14	CASSQEDTLDTQYF	TGTGCCAGCAGCCAAGAAGACACTCTAGATACGCAGTATTTT
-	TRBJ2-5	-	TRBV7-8	CASSRTAQETQYF	TGTGCCAGCAGCCGGACGGCCCAAGAGACCCAGTACTTC